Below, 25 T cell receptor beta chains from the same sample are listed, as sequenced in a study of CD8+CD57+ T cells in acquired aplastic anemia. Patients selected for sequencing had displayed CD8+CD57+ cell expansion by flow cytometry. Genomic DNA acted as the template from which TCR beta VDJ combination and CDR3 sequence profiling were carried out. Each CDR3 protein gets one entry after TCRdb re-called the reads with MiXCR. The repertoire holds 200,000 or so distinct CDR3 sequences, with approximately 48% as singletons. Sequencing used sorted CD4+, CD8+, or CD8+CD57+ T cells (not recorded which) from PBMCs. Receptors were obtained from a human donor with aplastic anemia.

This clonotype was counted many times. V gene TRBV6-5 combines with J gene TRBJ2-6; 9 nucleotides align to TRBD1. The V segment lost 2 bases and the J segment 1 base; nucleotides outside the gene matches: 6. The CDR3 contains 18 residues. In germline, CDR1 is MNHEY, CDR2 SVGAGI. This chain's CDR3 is CASSYRPGTGSGANVLTF. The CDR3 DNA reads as TGTGCCAGCAGTTACCGTCCCGGGACAGGGTCTGGGGCCAACGTCCTGACTTTC.

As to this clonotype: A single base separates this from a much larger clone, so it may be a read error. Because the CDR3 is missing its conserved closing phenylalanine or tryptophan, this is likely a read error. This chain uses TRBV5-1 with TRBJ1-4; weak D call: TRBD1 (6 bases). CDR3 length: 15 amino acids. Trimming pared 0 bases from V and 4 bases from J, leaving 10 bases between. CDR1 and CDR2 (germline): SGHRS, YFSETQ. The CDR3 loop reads CASSLVGAVNEKLFS. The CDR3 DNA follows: TGCGCCAGCAGCTTGGTGGGGGCAGTTAATGAAAAACTGTTTTCT.

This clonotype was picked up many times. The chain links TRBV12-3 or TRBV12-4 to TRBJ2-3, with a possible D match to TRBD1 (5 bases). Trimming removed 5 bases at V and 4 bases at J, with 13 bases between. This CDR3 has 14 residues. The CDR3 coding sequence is TGTGCCAGCAGTCTTAGTTGGGGCGCAGATACGCAGTATTTT. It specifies CASSLSWGADTQYF.

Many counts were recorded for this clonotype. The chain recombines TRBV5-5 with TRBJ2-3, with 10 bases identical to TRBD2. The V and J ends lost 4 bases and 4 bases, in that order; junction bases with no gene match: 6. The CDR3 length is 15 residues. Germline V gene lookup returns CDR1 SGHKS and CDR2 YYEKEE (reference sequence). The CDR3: CASSLSGRGSDTQYF. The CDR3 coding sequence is TGTGCCAGCAGCCTGAGCGGGAGGGGCTCAGATACGCAGTATTTT.

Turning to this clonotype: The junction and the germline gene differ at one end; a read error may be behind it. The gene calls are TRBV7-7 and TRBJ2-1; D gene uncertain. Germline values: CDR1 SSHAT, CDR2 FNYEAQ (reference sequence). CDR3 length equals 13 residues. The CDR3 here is CASSSQIGNEQFF. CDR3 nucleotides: TGTGCTAGCAGCTCGCAGATAGGCAATGAGCAGTTCTTC.

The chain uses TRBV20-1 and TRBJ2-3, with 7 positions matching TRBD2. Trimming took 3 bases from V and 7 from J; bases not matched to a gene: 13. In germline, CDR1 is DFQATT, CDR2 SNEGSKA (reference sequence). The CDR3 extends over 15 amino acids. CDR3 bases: TGCAGTGCTAGCGTACCCTGGCGGGGGACTCATACGCAGTATTTT. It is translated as CSASVPWRGTHTQYF.

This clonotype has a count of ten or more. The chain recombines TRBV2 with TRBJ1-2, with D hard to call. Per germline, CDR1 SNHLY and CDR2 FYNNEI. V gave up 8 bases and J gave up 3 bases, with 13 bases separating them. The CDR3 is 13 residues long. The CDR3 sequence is CASAGSVYYGYTF. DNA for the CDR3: TGTGCCAGCGCGGGGTCAGTCTACTATGGCTACACCTTC.

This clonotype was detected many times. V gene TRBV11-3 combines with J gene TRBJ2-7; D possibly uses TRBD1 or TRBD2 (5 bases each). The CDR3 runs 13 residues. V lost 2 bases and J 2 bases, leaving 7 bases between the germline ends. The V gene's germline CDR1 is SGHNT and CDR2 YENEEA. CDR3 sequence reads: CASSLWGTYEQYF. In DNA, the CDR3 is TGTGCCAGCAGCTTATGGGGGACCTACGAGCAGTACTTC. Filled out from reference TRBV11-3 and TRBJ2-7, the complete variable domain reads EAGVVQSPRYKIIEKKQPVAFWCNPISGHNTLYWYLQNLGQGPELLIRYENEEAVDDSQLPKDRFSAERLKGVDSTLKIQPAELGDSAVYLCASSLWGTYEQYFGPGTRLTVT.

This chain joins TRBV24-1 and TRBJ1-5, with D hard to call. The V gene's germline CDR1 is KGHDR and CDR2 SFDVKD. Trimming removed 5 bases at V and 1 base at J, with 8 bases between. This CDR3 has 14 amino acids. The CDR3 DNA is TGTGCCACCAGTGGATTGGGGAGCAATCAGCCCCAGCATTTT. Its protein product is CATSGLGSNQPQHF.

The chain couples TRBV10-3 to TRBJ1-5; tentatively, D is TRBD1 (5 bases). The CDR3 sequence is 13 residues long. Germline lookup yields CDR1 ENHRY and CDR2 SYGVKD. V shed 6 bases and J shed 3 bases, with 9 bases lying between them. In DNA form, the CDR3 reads TGTGCCATCAGGGGACGTGTCAATCAGCCCCAGCATTTT. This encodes CAIRGRVNQPQHF.

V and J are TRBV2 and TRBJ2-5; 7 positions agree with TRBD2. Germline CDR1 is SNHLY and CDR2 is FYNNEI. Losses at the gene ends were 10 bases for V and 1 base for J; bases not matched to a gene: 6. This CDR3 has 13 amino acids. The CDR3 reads CANAPGGQETQYF. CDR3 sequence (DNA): TGTGCCAACGCACCGGGAGGCCAAGAGACCCAGTACTTC.

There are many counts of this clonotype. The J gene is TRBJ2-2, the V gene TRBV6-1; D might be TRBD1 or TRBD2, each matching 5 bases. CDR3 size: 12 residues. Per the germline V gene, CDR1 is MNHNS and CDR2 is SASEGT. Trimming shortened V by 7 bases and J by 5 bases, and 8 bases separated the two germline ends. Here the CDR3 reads CASTGATGELFF. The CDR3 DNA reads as TGTGCCAGCACCGGGGCTACCGGGGAGCTGTTTTTT.

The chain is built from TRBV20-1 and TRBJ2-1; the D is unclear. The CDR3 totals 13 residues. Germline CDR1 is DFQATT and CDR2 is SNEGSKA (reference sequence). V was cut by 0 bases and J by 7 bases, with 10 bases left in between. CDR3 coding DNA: TGCAGTGCTAGAGATCTGCGCCGAAATGAGCAGTTCTTC. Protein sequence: CSARDLRRNEQFF.

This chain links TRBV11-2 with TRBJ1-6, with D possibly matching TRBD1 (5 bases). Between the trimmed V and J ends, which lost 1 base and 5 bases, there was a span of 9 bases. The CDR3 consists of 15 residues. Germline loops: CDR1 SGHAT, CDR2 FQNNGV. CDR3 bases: TGTGCCAGCAGCTTAGGATCCAGGGATAATTCACCCCTCCACTTT. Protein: CASSLGSRDNSPLHF.

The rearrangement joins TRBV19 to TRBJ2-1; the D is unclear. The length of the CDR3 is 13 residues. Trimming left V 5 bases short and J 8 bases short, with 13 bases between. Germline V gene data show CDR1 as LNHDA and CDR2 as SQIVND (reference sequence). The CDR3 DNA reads TGTGCCAGTAGTCCCGGTACGTGGTATGAGCAGTTCTTC. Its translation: CASSPGTWYEQFF.

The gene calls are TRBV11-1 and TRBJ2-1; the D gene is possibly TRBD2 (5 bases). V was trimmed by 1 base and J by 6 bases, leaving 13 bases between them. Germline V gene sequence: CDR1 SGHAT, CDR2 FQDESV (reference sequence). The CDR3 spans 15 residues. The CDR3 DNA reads TGTGCCAGCAGCTTAGTAAGTCCCGGGGTCAATGAGCAGTTCTTC. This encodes CASSLVSPGVNEQFF.

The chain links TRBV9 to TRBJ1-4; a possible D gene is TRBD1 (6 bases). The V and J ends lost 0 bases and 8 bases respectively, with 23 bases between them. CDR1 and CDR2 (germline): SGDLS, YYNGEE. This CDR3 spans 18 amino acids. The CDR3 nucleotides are TGTGCCAGCAGCGTAGTGTGGGGAGGACATCTGCAGGGGGAAAAACTGTTTTTT. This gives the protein CASSVVWGGHLQGEKLFF.

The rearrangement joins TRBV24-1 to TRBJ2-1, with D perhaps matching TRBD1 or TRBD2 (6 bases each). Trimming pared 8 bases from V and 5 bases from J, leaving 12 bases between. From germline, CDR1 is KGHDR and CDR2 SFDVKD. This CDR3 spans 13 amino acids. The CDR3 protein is CATTSRGHNEQFF. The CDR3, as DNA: TGTGCCACCACTTCCCGGGGGCACAATGAGCAGTTCTTC.

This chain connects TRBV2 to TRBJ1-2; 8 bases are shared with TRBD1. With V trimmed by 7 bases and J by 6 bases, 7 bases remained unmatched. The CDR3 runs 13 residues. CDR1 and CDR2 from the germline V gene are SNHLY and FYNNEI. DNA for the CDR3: TGTGCCAGCATTTCCGACAGGGGCAATGGCTACACCTTC. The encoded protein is CASISDRGNGYTF.

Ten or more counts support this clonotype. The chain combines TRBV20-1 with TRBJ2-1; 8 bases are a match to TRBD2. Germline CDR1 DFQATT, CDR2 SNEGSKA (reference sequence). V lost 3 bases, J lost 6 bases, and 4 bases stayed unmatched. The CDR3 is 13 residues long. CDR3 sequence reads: CSASGRAGNEQFF. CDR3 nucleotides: TGCAGTGCTAGCGGGAGGGCCGGCAATGAGCAGTTCTTC.

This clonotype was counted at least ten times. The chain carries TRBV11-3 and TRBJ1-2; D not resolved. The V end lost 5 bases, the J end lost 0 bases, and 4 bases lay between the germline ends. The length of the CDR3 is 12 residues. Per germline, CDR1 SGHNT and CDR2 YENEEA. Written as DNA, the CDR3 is TGTGCCAGCAGCAAGTCTAACTATGGCTACACCTTC. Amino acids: CASSKSNYGYTF.

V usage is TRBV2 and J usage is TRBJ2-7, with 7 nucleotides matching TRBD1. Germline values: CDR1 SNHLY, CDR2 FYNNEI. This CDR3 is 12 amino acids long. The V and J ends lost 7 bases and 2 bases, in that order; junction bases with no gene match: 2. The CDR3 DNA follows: TGTGCCAGCACCGGGACAGCCTACGAGCAGTACTTC. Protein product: CASTGTAYEQYF.

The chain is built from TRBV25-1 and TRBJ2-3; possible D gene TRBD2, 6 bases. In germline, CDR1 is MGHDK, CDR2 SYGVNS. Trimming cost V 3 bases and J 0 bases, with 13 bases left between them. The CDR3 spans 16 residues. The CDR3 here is CASSDPRSGSTDTQYF. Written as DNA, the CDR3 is TGTGCCAGCAGTGATCCCCGGAGCGGGAGCACAGATACGCAGTATTTT. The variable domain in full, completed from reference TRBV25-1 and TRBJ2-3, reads EADIYQTPRYLVIGTGKKITLECSQTMGHDKMYWYQQDPGMELHLIHYSYGVNSTEKGDLSSESTVSRIRTEHFPLTLESARPSHTSQYLCASSDPRSGSTDTQYFGPGTRLTVL.

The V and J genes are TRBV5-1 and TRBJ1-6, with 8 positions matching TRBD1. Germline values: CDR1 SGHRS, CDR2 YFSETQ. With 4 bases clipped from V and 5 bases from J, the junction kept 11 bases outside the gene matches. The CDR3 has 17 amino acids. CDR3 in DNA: TGCGCCAGCAGCCCGAACCGGACAGGGCGTAATAATTCACCCCTCCACTTT. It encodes CASSPNRTGRNNSPLHF.

The CDR3 nucleotides read TGTGCCAGCAGCCTCACAGGGGGCAGCCAAGAGACCCAGTACTTC. This translates into CASSLTGGSQETQYF. The gene calls are TRBV12-3 or TRBV12-4 and TRBJ2-5, with 9 bases fitting TRBD1. CDR3 size: 15 residues. The J segment lost 1 base and the V segment lost 6 bases, leaving 6 bases of the junction unmatched.